Listed below are T cell receptor beta chains from one sample, sequenced in a study of CD8+ T cells in alopecia areata. Here immunoSEQ multiplex PCR was the method, and the copy in TCRdb shows in-frame clones only, minus some. The sample lists 150,000 to 200,000 clones; around 64% were seen once. Sequenced material: CD8+ T cells sorted from blood, taken at week 0. These receptors all stem from a human donor with alopecia areata. Both conserved end residues are part of each CDR3. Each record gives: clone size, V gene, J gene, D gene, CDR3 protein, CDR3 DNA. A D gene is named only where the DNA matches it firmly. Clone size appears in some rows only: once, few, many, or a class for an expanded clone.

>-|TRBV20-1|TRBJ1-1|-
CSAEEGTEAFF
TGCAGTGCCGAGGAGGGCACTGAAGCTTTCTTT
>-|TRBV27|TRBJ2-1|-
CASSLSAGALYNEQFF
TGTGCCAGCAGTTTATCGGCGGGGGCCTTGTACAATGAGCAGTTCTTC
>once|TRBV14|TRBJ1-2|-
CASSQGQFGSWDGHTF
TGTGCCAGCAGCCAAGGACAGTTTGGGAGCTGGGACGGCCACACCTTC
>-|TRBV2|TRBJ2-1|-
CAIPLMRGTYYEQFF
TGTGCCATACCTCTCATGAGGGGGACTTACTATGAGCAGTTCTTC
>-|TRBV19|TRBJ1-1|-
CASSIGNTEAFF
TGTGCCAGTAGTATTGGGAACACTGAAGCTTTCTTT
>-|TRBV30|TRBJ2-7|-
CAWSVSGGEQYF
TGTGCCTGGAGTGTTAGCGGTGGCGAGCAGTACTTC
>-|TRBV18|TRBJ1-1|-
CASSPRTDLNTEAFF
TGTGCCAGCTCACCGAGGACAGATCTGAACACTGAAGCTTTCTTT
>-|TRBV10-3|TRBJ1-6|-
CATQTGNSPLHF
TGTGCCACTCAAACGGGGAATTCACCCCTCCACTTT
>-|TRBV6-9|TRBJ1-1|-
CASVLRAFF
TGTGCCAGCGTTCTAAGAGCTTTCTTT
>once|TRBV7-9|TRBJ1-2|TRBD1
CASSSGQDGALYGYTF
TGTGCCAGCAGCTCGGGACAGGATGGGGCGCTTTATGGCTACACCTTC
>few|TRBV13|TRBJ1-1|-
CASSLVTEAFF
TGTGCCAGCAGCTTAGTTACTGAAGCTTTCTTT
>-|TRBV30|TRBJ1-5|-
CAWSVGAAPWQPQHF
TGTGCCTGGAGTGTAGGGGCGGCCCCATGGCAGCCCCAGCATTTT
>-|TRBV7-9|TRBJ1-2|TRBD1
CASSLGPTGSHGYTF
TGTGCCAGCAGCTTGGGGCCGACAGGGAGTCATGGCTACACCTTC
>-|TRBV19|TRBJ1-4|-
CASSMGEKLFF
TGTGCCAGTAGTATGGGGGAAAAACTGTTTTTT
>few|TRBV7-2|TRBJ2-1|-
CASSTPGRGNEQFF
TGTGCCAGCAGCACCCCTGGGAGAGGTAATGAGCAGTTCTTC
>-|TRBV7-9|TRBJ2-2|-
CASSFTPKTRRQNTGELFF
TGTGCCAGCAGCTTCACCCCCAAAACCCGAAGGCAGAACACCGGGGAGCTGTTTTTT
>once|TRBV7-9|TRBJ1-6|TRBD1
CASSWDRGESPLHF
TGTGCCAGCAGTTGGGACAGGGGTGAGTCACCCCTCCACTTT
>-|TRBV27|TRBJ2-4|-
CASSLNRAKNIQYF
TGTGCCAGCAGTTTAAACAGGGCCAAAAACATTCAGTACTTC
>-|TRBV30|TRBJ1-5|-
CAWDDGDNQPQHF
TGTGCCTGGGATGACGGCGACAATCAGCCCCAGCATTTT
>-|TRBV9|TRBJ2-1|-
CASGLDNEQFF
TGTGCCAGCGGGTTGGACAATGAGCAGTTCTTC
>-|TRBV5-1|TRBJ2-6|-
CASSFSGITRLGGANVLTF
TGCGCCAGCAGCTTTTCTGGAATAACCAGGTTGGGAGGGGCCAACGTCCTGACTTTC
>few|TRBV25-1|TRBJ2-7|TRBD1
CASRGTGSYEQYF
TGTGCCAGCAGAGGGACAGGGTCCTACGAGCAGTACTTC
>-|TRBV5-1|TRBJ2-3|TRBD1
CASSLTGTASTDTQYF
TGCGCCAGCAGCTTGACCGGGACAGCTAGCACAGATACGCAGTATTTT
>-|TRBV30|TRBJ2-5|-
CALPGAVVGTQYF
TGTGCCTTACCTGGGGCCGTGGTCGGGACCCAGTACTTC
>-|TRBV29-1|TRBJ2-5|-
CSVELSGSQETQYF
TGCAGCGTTGAGTTGTCAGGGTCCCAAGAGACCCAGTACTTC
>few|TRBV11-1|TRBJ2-1|-
CASSLDEQFF
TGTGCCAGCAGCTTGGATGAGCAGTTCTTC
>-|TRBV30|TRBJ2-5|-
CAWSVLGETQYF
TGTGCCTGGAGTGTATTAGGGGAGACCCAGTACTTC
>-|TRBV4-1|TRBJ2-7|-
CASSQEGYEQYF
TGCGCCAGCAGCCAAGAAGGCTACGAGCAGTACTTC
>-|TRBV7-2|TRBJ2-3|TRBD2
CASSLAGLADPPADTQYF
TGTGCCAGCAGCTTGGCCGGACTAGCGGACCCACCCGCAGATACGCAGTATTTT
>-|TRBV13|TRBJ2-1|-
CASSLLGQSHNEQFF
TGTGCCAGCAGCCTCCTCGGACAGAGCCACAATGAGCAGTTCTTC
>-|TRBV30|TRBJ2-1|-
CAWSSGYEQFF
TGTGCCTGGAGTAGCGGGTATGAGCAGTTCTTC
>-|TRBV2|TRBJ2-5|TRBD1
CASSEDRAQTQYF
TGTGCCAGCAGTGAGGACAGGGCCCAGACCCAGTACTTC
>-|TRBV29-1|TRBJ1-2|-
CSVEIRAGYTF
TGCAGCGTTGAGATCAGGGCGGGCTACACCTTC
>-|TRBV27|TRBJ1-2|-
CASSPSSGYGYTF
TGTGCCAGCAGTCCATCCTCAGGGTATGGCTACACCTTC
>-|TRBV5-6|TRBJ2-7|-
CASSLASRDEQYF
TGTGCCAGCAGCTTGGCCTCCAGGGACGAGCAGTACTTC
>-|TRBV27|TRBJ2-7|-
CASSLSETASYEQYF
TGTGCCAGCAGTTTATCGGAGACAGCCTCCTACGAGCAGTACTTC
>-|TRBV2|TRBJ2-1|TRBD1
CASSVISGQLDNEQFF
TGTGCCAGCAGTGTAATTTCGGGACAGCTGGACAATGAGCAGTTCTTC
>-|TRBV5-6|TRBJ2-7|-
CASSVLQGPYEQYF
TGTGCCAGCAGTGTCTTACAGGGTCCCTACGAGCAGTACTTC
>-|TRBV7-9|TRBJ2-3|-
CASPGTEVDTQYF
TGTGCCAGCCCGGGGACGGAGGTGGATACGCAGTATTTT
>-|TRBV6-1|TRBJ2-2|-
CASRRTVNTGELFF
TGTGCCAGCAGACGTACAGTGAACACCGGGGAGCTGTTTTTT
>once|TRBV30|TRBJ1-1|-
CAWRGTEAFF
TGTGCCTGGAGGGGCACTGAAGCTTTCTTT
>once|TRBV6-1|TRBJ2-7|-
CASMEAPQNVYEQYF
TGTGCCAGCATGGAGGCGCCCCAGAACGTCTACGAGCAGTACTTC
>-|TRBV7-2|TRBJ2-3|TRBD2
CASSHPGLAGDTQYF
TGTGCCAGCAGCCACCCGGGACTAGCAGGAGATACGCAGTATTTT
>few|TRBV30|TRBJ2-3|-
CAWSVGAASTDTQYF
TGTGCCTGGAGTGTTGGGGCAGCTAGCACAGATACGCAGTATTTT
>-|TRBV27|TRBJ2-1|TRBD1
CASSGQVDEQFF
TGTGCCAGCAGTGGACAGGTCGACGAGCAGTTCTTC
>-|TRBV2|TRBJ1-5|-
CASSENLKGDQPQHF
TGTGCCAGCAGTGAGAATTTGAAGGGGGATCAGCCCCAGCATTTT